This TCR beta chain was sequenced during a study of radiation and T cells in renal cell carcinoma. Produced via immunoSEQ multiplex PCR; TCRdb's table is partial and in-frame only. Of over 35,000 clones listed, 70% to 85% were seen once; the top ten hold about 30%. Germline V lookup: CDR1 SEHNR, CDR2 FQNEAQ (reference sequence). The CDR3 totals 13 residues. V was pared by 3 bases and J by 5 bases, with 10 bases between. Described time point: blood 4 weeks post-SBRT, at nephrectomy. The treatment is: 15 Gy SBRT to primary tumor, nephrectomy 4 weeks later. V and J are TRBV7-9 and TRBJ1-2; D is uncertain. Sequenced material: blood, taken from a patient whose treatment included radiotherapy and nephrectomy. This receptor was identified in a woman in her 70s with renal cell carcinoma. Here the CDR3 DNA reads TGTGCCAGCAGCTTTGGGATGCGGTATGGCTACACCTTC. This codes for CASSFGMRYGYTF.